These T cell receptor beta chains were read from a single sample in a study of Ad26.COV2.S vaccination and SARS-CoV-2 variants. Profiling relied on immunoSEQ multiplex PCR, and the TCRdb table lists in-frame clones only, not all of them. The table lists about 350,000 clones, 75% to 90% of them singletons. The sequences come from peripheral blood, collected in a trial of Ad26.COV2.S vaccine versus placebo. Receptors originate from a person aged 18 to 59 who received the Ad26.COV2.S COVID-19 vaccine or a placebo. Both conserved end residues are trimmed from each CDR3. Each record gives: V gene, CDR3 protein.

V: TRBV6-5
CDR3: ASSQALGNSPLH

V: TRBV7-2
CDR3: ASSFQRGSSDTQY

V: TRBV6-2/TRBV6-3
CDR3: ASSYGPETQY

V: TRBV9
CDR3: ASSPLGTEAF

V: TRBV19
CDR3: ASSNVGGGTSSYNEQF

V: TRBV24-1
CDR3: ATSDPGTPANVLT

V: TRBV6-1
CDR3: ASSEWDRGRVSPLH

V: TRBV28
CDR3: ASRLRATGSGLSPLH

V: TRBV21-1
CDR3: ASSKVDGMAVGQGGSNEKLF

V: TRBV7-2
CDR3: ASSTRGDQPQH

V: TRBV7-9
CDR3: ASSLFLGTEAF

V: TRBV28
CDR3: ASSFGIGGPTSPLH

V: TRBV30
CDR3: AWSVGHNQPQH

V: TRBV7-2
CDR3: ASSLGTSGVYEQY

V: TRBV3-1/TRBV3-2
CDR3: ASSQGGNTGVNEKLF

V: TRBV10-3
CDR3: AITPELGYGYT

V: TRBV5-1
CDR3: ASSLGTGGNTEAF

V: TRBV18
CDR3: ASSRTGDSNQPQH

V: TRBV19
CDR3: ASSIGGGYGYT

V: TRBV10-3
CDR3: AISELIPGQGADGYT

V: TRBV7-2
CDR3: ASSLVIAGAAF

V: TRBV10-2
CDR3: ASSETQGLHEQY

V: TRBV3-1/TRBV3-2
CDR3: ASSQVINQPQH

V: TRBV7-9
CDR3: ASSPYQNNYGYT

V: TRBV28
CDR3: ASSKTGAWDNEQF

V: TRBV4-2
CDR3: ASSQDSGRGGGEQF

V: TRBV19
CDR3: ASSILPGTGGFFGETQY

V: TRBV5-1
CDR3: ASSLSQGMCGSSGELF

V: TRBV5-6
CDR3: ASSSEGNSYNEQF

V: TRBV7-2
CDR3: ASRWLGGSDNEQF

V: TRBV7-8
CDR3: ASSYGTVNEKLF

V: TRBV11-2
CDR3: ASSFLGEQY

V: TRBV6-5
CDR3: ASSSEDYGYT

V: TRBV10-3
CDR3: AISESDLADTEAF

V: TRBV7-8
CDR3: ASSFVAGVPGETQY

V: TRBV6-1
CDR3: ASSEVGQGFNEQF

V: TRBV2
CDR3: ASRPGQGPYEQY

V: TRBV6-4
CDR3: ASSDGLESDTQY

V: TRBV4-3
CDR3: ASSPHRGGDNEQF

V: TRBV4-3
CDR3: ASSQDRPSSYNEQF

V: TRBV21-1
CDR3: ASSYQEAATEAF

V: TRBV19
CDR3: ASSLGGFGELF

V: TRBV9
CDR3: ASSVDEAYGYT

V: TRBV28
CDR3: ASTPSDRRGGLF

V: TRBV19
CDR3: ASSIDVNIYEQY

V: TRBV6-5
CDR3: ATRQTGNTIY

V: TRBV2
CDR3: ASSVGRGQYEQY

V: TRBV7-9
CDR3: ASSLRAQANTEAF

V: TRBV29-1
CDR3: SVVPRPHGKDEAF

V: TRBV4-3
CDR3: ASSRGRGQTNEKLF

V: TRBV28
CDR3: ASSDTGRDTEAF

V: TRBV19
CDR3: ASRITGTGARGYT

V: TRBV9
CDR3: ASSVETVGSTQY

V: TRBV9
CDR3: ASSVFGGIQETQY

V: TRBV6-4
CDR3: ASSEHRGETQY